This T cell receptor (beta chain) was observed in a study of cytomegalovirus exposure and HLA in healthy donors. Study findings and constraints: As was reported, the classifier diagnosed cytomegalovirus status with high specificity and sensitivity. Researchers catalogued about 150 TCR beta chains as cytomegalovirus-associated.

These donors were members of the 120-subject validation cohort, a group separate from the approximately 700-subject first cohort. In regard to this clone: The antigen remains undetermined.

Germline V CDR1 and CDR2: SGHRS, YFSETQ. This CDR3 region has 15 residues. Losses at the gene ends were 4 bases for V and 4 bases for J; bases not matched to a gene: 5. The method was immunoSEQ multiplex PCR; TCRdb's version includes in-frame clones alone and lacks a portion of them. The data contain tens of thousands of clones, about 90% of them singletons. The origin of this receptor is a man aged 18 to 30 in good health and CMV-seronegative. The rearrangement links TRBV5-1 to TRBJ2-1, with 10 positions matching TRBD2. The sequenced sample consisted of PBMCs. The CDR3 region is CASSRTSGTYNEQFF. The CDR3 DNA follows: TGCGCCAGCAGCCGTACTAGCGGGACATACAATGAGCAGTTCTTC.